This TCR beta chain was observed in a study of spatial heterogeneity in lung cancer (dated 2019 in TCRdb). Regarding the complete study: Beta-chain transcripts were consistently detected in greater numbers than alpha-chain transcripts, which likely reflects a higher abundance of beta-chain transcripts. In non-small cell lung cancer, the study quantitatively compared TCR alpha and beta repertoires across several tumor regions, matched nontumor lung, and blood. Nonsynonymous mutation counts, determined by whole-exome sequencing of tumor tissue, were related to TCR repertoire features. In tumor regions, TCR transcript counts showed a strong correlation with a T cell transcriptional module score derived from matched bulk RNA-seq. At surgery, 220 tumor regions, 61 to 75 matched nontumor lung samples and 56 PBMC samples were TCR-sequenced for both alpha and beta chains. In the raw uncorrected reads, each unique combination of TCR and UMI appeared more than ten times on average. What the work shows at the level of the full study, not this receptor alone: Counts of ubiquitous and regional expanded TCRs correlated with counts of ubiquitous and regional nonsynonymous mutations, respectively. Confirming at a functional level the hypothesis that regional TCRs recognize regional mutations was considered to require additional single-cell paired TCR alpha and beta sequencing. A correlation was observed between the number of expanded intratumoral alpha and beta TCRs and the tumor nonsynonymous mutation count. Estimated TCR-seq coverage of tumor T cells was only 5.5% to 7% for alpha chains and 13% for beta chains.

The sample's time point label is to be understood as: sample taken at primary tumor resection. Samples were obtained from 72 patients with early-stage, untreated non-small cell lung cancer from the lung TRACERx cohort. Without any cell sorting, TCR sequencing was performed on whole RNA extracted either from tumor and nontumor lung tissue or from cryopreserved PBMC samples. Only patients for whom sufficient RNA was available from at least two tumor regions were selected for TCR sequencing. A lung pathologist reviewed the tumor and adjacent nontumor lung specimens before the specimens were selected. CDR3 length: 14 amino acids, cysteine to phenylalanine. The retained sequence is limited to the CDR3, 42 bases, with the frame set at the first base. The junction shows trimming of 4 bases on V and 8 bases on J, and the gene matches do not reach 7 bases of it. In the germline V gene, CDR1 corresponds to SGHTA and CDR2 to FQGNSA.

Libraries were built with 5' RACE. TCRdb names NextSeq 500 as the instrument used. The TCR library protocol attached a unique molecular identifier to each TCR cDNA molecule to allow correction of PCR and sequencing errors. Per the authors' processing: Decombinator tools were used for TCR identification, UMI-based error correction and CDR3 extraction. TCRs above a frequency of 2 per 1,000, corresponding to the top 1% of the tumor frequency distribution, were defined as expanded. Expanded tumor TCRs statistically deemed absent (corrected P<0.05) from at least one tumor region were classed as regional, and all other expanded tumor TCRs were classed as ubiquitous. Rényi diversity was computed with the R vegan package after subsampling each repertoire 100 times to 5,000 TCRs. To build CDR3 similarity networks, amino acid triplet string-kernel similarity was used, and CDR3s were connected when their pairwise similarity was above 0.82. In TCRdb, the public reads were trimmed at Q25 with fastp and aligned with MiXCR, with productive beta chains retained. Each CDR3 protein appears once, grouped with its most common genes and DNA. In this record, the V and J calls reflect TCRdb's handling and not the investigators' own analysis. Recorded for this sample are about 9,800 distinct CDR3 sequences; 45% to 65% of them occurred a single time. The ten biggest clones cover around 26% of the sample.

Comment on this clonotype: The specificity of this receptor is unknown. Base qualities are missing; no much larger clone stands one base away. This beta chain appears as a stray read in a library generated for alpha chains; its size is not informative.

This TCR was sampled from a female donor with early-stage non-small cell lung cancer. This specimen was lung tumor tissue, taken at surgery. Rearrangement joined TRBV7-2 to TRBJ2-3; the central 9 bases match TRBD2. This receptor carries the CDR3 CASSSGLAVGTQYF. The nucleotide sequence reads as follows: TGTGCCAGCAGCTCGGGACTAGCTGTGGGTACGCAGTATTTT. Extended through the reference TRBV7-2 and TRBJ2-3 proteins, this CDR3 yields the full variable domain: GAGVSQSPSNKVTEKGKDVELRCDPISGHTALYWYRQSLGQGLEFLIYFQGNSAPDKSGLPSDRFSAERTGGSVSTLTIQRTQQEDSAVYLCASSSGLAVGTQYFGPGTRLTVL.